This TCR beta chain is drawn from a study of human T cells and chemical hapten exposure. General observations from the study: Expanded TCRs produced significantly more large CDR3 similarity clusters than controls did.

In this sample, this clonotype is medium-sized. Its antigen remains unknown. TCRdb reanalysed the RACE reads using MiXCR and keeps one entry per CDR3 protein. The table lists about 14,000 distinct CDR3 sequences, 16% of them singletons, with about 7.2% in the top ten. This sample's time point: patch test 1, 2 weeks after DPC sensitization. Documented treatment: therapeutic diphenylcyclopropenone sensitization with weekly scalp DPC. The germline V gene has CDR1 SGHDN and CDR2 FVKESK. This CDR3 region has 19 residues. Between the trimmed V and J ends, which lost 4 bases and 0 bases, there was a span of 19 bases.

The sequence derives from a woman aged 25 to 39 with alopecia areata. Some clones in this sample may be carry-over from other donors' samples. The chain employs TRBV14 and TRBJ1-6, with no clear D. Source: whole blood, taken in connection with sensitization to the hapten diphenylcyclopropenone (DPC). The CDR3 coding sequence is TGTGCCAGCAGCCGAACCGTTAGTTCGGTGAGCTCCTATAATTCACCCCTCCACTTT. Translation: CASSRTVSSVSSYNSPLHF.